This is a list of T cell receptor beta chains from one sample in a study of a mutant IDH1 vaccine in newly diagnosed glioma. Their recognized antigens are unknown. Generated by immunoSEQ multiplex PCR, the TCRdb table keeps only in-frame clones and is missing some. The sample records 30,000 or so clones, around 77% being singletons. The material sequenced was PBMCs, taken from a glioma patient whose treatment included an IDH1 peptide vaccine. The origin of the receptors is a man aged 35-49 years with glioma. Some clones in this sample may be carry-over from other donors' samples. Both conserved end residues are part of each CDR3. A D gene is named only where the DNA matches it firmly. Clone size is stated in some rows and not others, as once, few, many or a class when expanded.

V	length	D	J	size	DNA	CDR3
TRBV19	15	TRBD1	TRBJ1-1	NA	TGTGCCGCTGGGCCACAGGGGGCAGGGGCCACTGAAGCTTTCTTT	CAAGPQGAGATEAFF
TRBV7-2	14	NA	TRBJ1-4	NA	TGTGCCAGCAGCTTAGGACCAACTAATGAAAAACTGTTTTTT	CASSLGPTNEKLFF
TRBV29-1	13	TRBD2	TRBJ2-1	NA	TGCAGCGCGCGGGGGAGCTCCTACAATGAGCAGTTCTTC	CSARGSSYNEQFF
TRBV9	12	NA	TRBJ2-3	NA	TGTGCCAGCAGCGTAGGAATGGATACGCAGTATTTT	CASSVGMDTQYF
TRBV19	18	NA	TRBJ1-2	NA	TGTGCCAGTACCCAGCGGGGTGCGCACCGTCGCGAATACTATGGCTACACCTTC	CASTQRGAHRREYYGYTF
TRBV6-1	13	NA	TRBJ1-5	NA	TGTGCCAGCAGTGAAGGGAGCCATCAGCCCCAGCATTTT	CASSEGSHQPQHF
TRBV29-1	14	NA	TRBJ2-1	NA	TGCAGCGTTGACGGGACTGACTCCTACAATGAGCAGTTCTTC	CSVDGTDSYNEQFF
TRBV6-5	13	NA	TRBJ1-5	few	TGTGCCAGCAGTTACTCGAGAGGGCAGCCCCAGCATTTT	CASSYSRGQPQHF
TRBV14	16	NA	TRBJ2-5	NA	TGTGCCAGCAGCCAAGATCTGGGGGGGGCGCAGGAGACCCAGTACTTC	CASSQDLGGAQETQYF
TRBV6-5	15	TRBD1	TRBJ2-2	NA	TGTGCCAGCAGCTACGGGGACAGGAACACCGGGGAGCTGTTTTTT	CASSYGDRNTGELFF
TRBV19	17	NA	TRBJ1-5	NA	TGTGCCAGTTCCCCCTCGGGCGGGGGGGCCCGCAATCAGCCCCAGCATTTT	CASSPSGGGARNQPQHF
TRBV2	15	NA	TRBJ1-5	NA	TGTGCCAGCAGGGAGTTTTCAAGGGAAATTCAGCCCCAGCATTTT	CASREFSREIQPQHF
TRBV19	15	TRBD1	TRBJ2-7	medium-sized	TGTGCCAGTAGTAATCCGGGACAGGGGAGCTACGAGCAGTACTTC	CASSNPGQGSYEQYF
TRBV10-3	13	TRBD1	TRBJ1-1	few	TGTGCCATCAGTGAGTGGGACAGGGGAGACGCTTTCTTT	CAISEWDRGDAFF
TRBV30	14	NA	TRBJ1-4	NA	TGTGCCTGGAGTGTCGGCGCAGGGGAGGAAAAACTGTTTTTT	CAWSVGAGEEKLFF
TRBV6-5	14	TRBD2	TRBJ2-7	NA	TGTGCCAGCAGTCTCCGGGAGGGCGGTTACGAGCAGTACTTC	CASSLREGGYEQYF
TRBV30	14	NA	TRBJ1-2	NA	TGTGCCTGGAGTGTATTCGTTGGTAACGATGGCTACACCTTC	CAWSVFVGNDGYTF
TRBV5-1	14	TRBD1	TRBJ1-2	NA	TGCGCCAGCAGCCCAAGACAGGGGGCCGGTGGCTACACCTTC	CASSPRQGAGGYTF
TRBV5-1	11	NA	TRBJ1-2	NA	TGCGCCAGCAGCTTGGGGTATGGCTACACCTTC	CASSLGYGYTF
TRBV19	18	NA	TRBJ2-4	once	TGTGCCAGTAGCACCTTCTCCACAGGTATATGGACCAAAAACATTCAGTACTTC	CASSTFSTGIWTKNIQYF
TRBV7-2	17	NA	TRBJ1-2	few	TGTGCCAGCAGTTCTACTCCAGCCGGGACAACAGACCATGGCTACACCTTC	CASSSTPAGTTDHGYTF
TRBV30	14	NA	TRBJ1-5	NA	TGTGCCTGGAGTCCCGGACGGAGCAATCAGCCCCAGCATTTT	CAWSPGRSNQPQHF
TRBV6-5	14	NA	TRBJ1-5	NA	TGTGCCAGCAGTTACATGGGGGGCAATCAGCCCCAGCATTTT	CASSYMGGNQPQHF
TRBV6-1	12	NA	TRBJ1-1	NA	TGTGCCAGCAGTGAAGCCGACACTGAAGCTTTCTTT	CASSEADTEAFF
TRBV19	15	NA	TRBJ1-4	NA	TGTGCCAGTAGTGCCGGAGTTGCAACTAATGAAAAACTGTTTTTT	CASSAGVATNEKLFF
TRBV5-1	13	NA	TRBJ1-5	once	TGCGCCAGCAGCTTGGAAAACGACCAGCCCCAGCATTTT	CASSLENDQPQHF
TRBV6-4	17	TRBD2	TRBJ2-3	NA	TGTGCCAGCAGTGACTCCCCGGGCGGGGGGGGCACAGATACGCAGTATTTT	CASSDSPGGGGTDTQYF
TRBV5-1	14	NA	TRBJ2-7	NA	TGCGCCAGCAGCTTCGGGCCGTCCTCCTACGAGCAGTACTTC	CASSFGPSSYEQYF
TRBV7-9	14	TRBD1	TRBJ1-2	NA	TGTGCCAGCAGCTTAGCGGACAGGAACTATGGCTACACCTTC	CASSLADRNYGYTF
TRBV6-1	14	NA	TRBJ2-5	NA	TGTGCCAGCAGTGAATTGGAACTAGCAGAGACCCAGTACTTC	CASSELELAETQYF
TRBV6-5	15	NA	TRBJ1-2	once	TGTGCCAGCAGTTACGGGGTGGGCAGGAACTATGGCTACACCTTC	CASSYGVGRNYGYTF
TRBV5-1	16	NA	TRBJ2-3	NA	TGCGCCAGCAGCTTGGACCGTTTCTCTAGCACAGATACGCAGTATTTT	CASSLDRFSSTDTQYF
TRBV2	14	NA	TRBJ2-7	NA	TGTGCCAGCAGTTTGGAGGGGGTAGCGCGGGAGCAGTACTTC	CASSLEGVAREQYF
TRBV7-2	15	TRBD1	TRBJ1-2	NA	TGTGCCAGCAGCTTAGGACAGGGCGCTAACTATGGCTACACCTTC	CASSLGQGANYGYTF
TRBV7-9	19	TRBD2	TRBJ2-5	NA	TGTGCCAGCAGCTTAGTTTTGGGGACTAGCGGGGGTGCTGGGGAGACCCAGTACTTC	CASSLVLGTSGGAGETQYF
TRBV6-6	15	NA	TRBJ2-7	NA	TGTGCCAGCAGTTACTCGCCCGTAAGCTCCTACGAGCAGTACTTC	CASSYSPVSSYEQYF
TRBV5-4	14	NA	TRBJ2-1	once	TGTGCCAGCAGCTTAGAACTAGGAGTCGGTGAGCAGTTCTTC	CASSLELGVGEQFF
TRBV5-4	13	NA	TRBJ1-4	NA	TGTGCCAGCAGCTGGTCTTTAGGCGAAAAACTGTTTTTT	CASSWSLGEKLFF